These 12 T cell receptor beta chains came from one sample sequenced in a study of cytomegalovirus exposure and HLA in healthy donors. With 60 Vbeta and 13 Jbeta primers, the PCR was carried out. Generated by immunoSEQ multiplex PCR, the TCRdb table keeps only in-frame clones and is missing some. The data show fewer than 200,000 clones, with 65% to 85% seen just once and 2% to 3% held by the top ten. Sequencing input: PBMCs. The origin of the receptors is a woman aged 40 to 49 in good health and CMV-seropositive.

The chain combines TRBV10-3 with TRBJ1-3, with D possibly being TRBD1 (5 bases). The CDR3 contains 13 residues. The ends were cut back, 4 bases at V and 3 bases at J, with 7 bases in the middle. Per the germline V gene, CDR1 is ENHRY and CDR2 is SYGVKD. The CDR3 here is CAISAGNGNTIYF. Here the CDR3 DNA reads TGTGCCATCAGTGCAGGGAATGGAAACACCATATATTTT.

Turning to this clone: Because the CDR3 is missing its conserved closing phenylalanine or tryptophan, this is likely a read error. CDR3 region: CASSTTGVDEQYL. In DNA form, the CDR3 reads TGTGCCAGCAGTACGACAGGGGTGGACGAGCAGTACCTC. This chain uses TRBV2 with TRBJ2-7; 8 positions match TRBD1. The CDR3 covers 13 residues. Trimming took 5 bases from V and 5 from J; bases not matched to a gene: 5. Germline V gene data show CDR1 as SNHLY and CDR2 as FYNNEI.

The table lists this clone with a few counts. This chain links TRBV19 with TRBJ1-2; 9 positions match TRBD1. CDR1 LNHDA and CDR2 SQIVND come from the germline V gene (reference sequence). Trimming cost V 10 bases and J 2 bases; bases outside gene matches: 5. This CDR3 comprises 13 residues. CDR3 nucleotide sequence: TGTGCCATTTCTGGACAGGGGAACTATGGCTACACCTTC. This encodes CAISGQGNYGYTF. Looking up the rest from reference TRBV19 and TRBJ1-2 gives the full variable domain: DGGITQSPKYLFRKEGQNVTLSCEQNLNHDAMYWYRQDPGQGLRLIYYSQIVNDFQKGDIAEGYSVSREKKESFPLTVTSAQKNPTAFYLCAISGQGNYGYTFGSGTRLTVV.

This chain links TRBV5-1 with TRBJ2-5, with 9 bases fitting TRBD1. This CDR3 has 16 amino acids. CDR1 is SGHRS, CDR2 YFSETQ, per germline. Trimming took 3 bases from V and 2 from J; bases not matched to a gene: 8. This CDR3 is CASSSHRGLGQETQYF. CDR3 DNA: TGCGCCAGCAGCTCACACAGGGGGCTCGGGCAAGAGACCCAGTACTTC.

The chain joins TRBV18 to TRBJ2-7; the match to TRBD1 covers 12 bases. Unmatched junction bases numbered 6, after V lost 6 bases and J lost 3 bases. The CDR3 loop spans 15 amino acids. Germline V lookup: CDR1 KGHSH, CDR2 LQKENI. In DNA, the CDR3 is TGTGCCAGCTCCCAGGGGACAGGGGGCGGCTACGAGCAGTACTTC. It is translated as CASSQGTGGGYEQYF. The entire variable domain, with the rest obtained from reference TRBV18 and TRBJ2-7, is as follows: NAGVMQNPRHLVRRRGQEARLRCSPMKGHSHVYWYRQLPEEGLKFMVYLQKENIIDESGMPKERFSAEFPKEGPSILRIQQVVRGDSAAYFCASSQGTGGGYEQYFGPGTRLTVT.

This clone was observed a few times. This chain links TRBV7-8 with TRBJ1-1, with TRBD1 matching over 8 bases. This CDR3 is built from 17 residues. V trimming: 2 bases; J trimming: 6 bases; junction bases outside the gene matches: 14. The germline V gene has CDR1 SGHVS and CDR2 FQNEAQ. CDR3 protein: CASSLTGGNKRGAEAFF. The CDR3 coding sequence is TGTGCCAGCAGCTTAACAGGGGGGAATAAAAGGGGGGCTGAAGCTTTCTTT.

The V and J genes are TRBV5-1 and TRBJ2-3, with TRBD2 matching 10 bases. In germline, CDR1 is SGHRS, CDR2 YFSETQ. J was trimmed by 0 bases and V by 7 bases; bases with no gene match: 8. This CDR3 is 16 amino acids long. CDR3 in amino acids: CASGALAGASTDTQYF. The DNA for the CDR3 is TGCGCCAGCGGCGCCCTAGCGGGGGCTAGCACAGATACGCAGTATTTT.

This clone was observed once. The chain links TRBV19 to TRBJ2-7; D might be TRBD1 (5 bases). CDR1 is LNHDA and CDR2 is SQIVND in the germline V gene (reference sequence). Trimming took off 2 bases at V and 0 bases at J, with 11 bases between the two ends. This CDR3 contains 15 residues. Here the CDR3 DNA reads TGTGCCAGTAGTATACAGGGTGTCTTCTCCTACGAGCAGTACTTC. It encodes CASSIQGVFSYEQYF.

As regards this clone: The sample has other DNA sequences that encode this CDR3 too. The rearrangement uses TRBV7-9 and TRBJ2-3, with 12 bases aligning to TRBD2. V shed 5 bases and J 6 bases; nucleotides not matched to a gene: 6. Germline CDR1 and CDR2: SEHNR and FQNEAQ (reference sequence). This CDR3 comprises 15 residues. CDR3 in DNA: TGTGCCAGCAGCCCCGGCCTAGCGGGAGGGGATACGCAGTATTTT. Translating it yields CASSPGLAGGDTQYF. Combining the CDR3 with reference TRBV7-9 and TRBJ2-3 gives the whole variable domain DTGVSQNPRHKITKRGQNVTFRCDPISEHNRLYWYRQTLGQGPEFLTYFQNEAQLEKSRLLSDRFSAERPKGSFSTLEIQRTEQGDSAMYLCASSPGLAGGDTQYFGPGTRLTVL.

The rearrangement links TRBV11-3 to TRBJ2-5, with a possible D match to TRBD1 (6 bases). Germline CDR1 is SGHNT and CDR2 is YENEEA. V lost 3 bases and J 0 bases, leaving 8 bases between the germline ends. The CDR3 extends over 14 amino acids. As DNA, the CDR3 is TGTGCCAGCAGCTTTAGGGACAACCAAGAGACCCAGTACTTC. It specifies CASSFRDNQETQYF.

The V call is TRBV5-1, the J call TRBJ2-6; maybe TRBD1 (5 bases). Germline CDR1 is SGHRS and CDR2 is YFSETQ. V was pared by 4 bases and J by 0 bases, with 11 bases between. CDR3 length equals 16 residues. The CDR3 sequence: CASSPGQGSGANVLTF. CDR3 coding DNA: TGCGCCAGCAGCCCTGGCCAGGGCTCTGGGGCCAACGTCCTGACTTTC. The full variable domain, with the rest looked up from reference TRBV5-1 and TRBJ2-6, is KAGVTQTPRYLIKTRGQQVTLSCSPISGHRSVSWYQQTPGQGLQFLFEYFSETQRNKGNFPGRFSGRQFSNSRSEMNVSTLELGDSALYLCASSPGQGSGANVLTFGAGSRLTVL.

The chain links TRBV6-6 to TRBJ1-3; TRBD1 matches 8 bases. Germline CDR1 and CDR2: MNHNY and SVGAGI (reference sequence). J lost 1 base, V lost 6 bases, and 8 bases had no gene match. This CDR3 is built from 16 residues. Written as DNA, the CDR3 is TGTGCCAGCAGAGACGGACAGGGTAGTTCTGGAAACACCATATATTTT. It codes for CASRDGQGSSGNTIYF.